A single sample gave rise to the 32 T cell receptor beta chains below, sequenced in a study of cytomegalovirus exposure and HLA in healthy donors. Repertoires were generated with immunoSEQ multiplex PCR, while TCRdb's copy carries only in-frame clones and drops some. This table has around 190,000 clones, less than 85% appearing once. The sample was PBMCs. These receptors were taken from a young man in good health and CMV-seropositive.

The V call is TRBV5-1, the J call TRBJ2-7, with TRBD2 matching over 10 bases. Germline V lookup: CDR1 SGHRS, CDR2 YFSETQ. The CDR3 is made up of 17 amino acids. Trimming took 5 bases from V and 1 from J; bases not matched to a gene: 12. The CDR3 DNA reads TGCGCCAGCAGACGAACTAGCGGGGCCACACTTTCCTACGAGCAGTACTTC. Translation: CASRRTSGATLSYEQYF.

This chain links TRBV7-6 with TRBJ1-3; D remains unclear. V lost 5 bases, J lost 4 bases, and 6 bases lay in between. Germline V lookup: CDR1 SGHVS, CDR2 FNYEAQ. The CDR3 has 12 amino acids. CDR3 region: CASSPHGNTIYF. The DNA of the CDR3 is TGTGCCAGCAGCCCACACGGAAACACCATATATTTT.

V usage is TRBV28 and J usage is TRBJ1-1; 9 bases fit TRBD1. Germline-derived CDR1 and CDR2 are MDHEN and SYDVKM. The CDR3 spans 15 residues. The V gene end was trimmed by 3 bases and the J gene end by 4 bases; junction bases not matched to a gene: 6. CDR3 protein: CASSFRQGGATEAFF. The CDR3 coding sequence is TGTGCCAGCAGTTTTCGACAGGGGGGAGCCACTGAAGCTTTCTTT.

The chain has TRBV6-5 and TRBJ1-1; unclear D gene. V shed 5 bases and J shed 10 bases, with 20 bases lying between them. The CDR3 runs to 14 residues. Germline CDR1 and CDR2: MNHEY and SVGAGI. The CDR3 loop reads CASSRDGDLSGAFF. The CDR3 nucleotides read TGTGCCAGCAGTCGTGACGGAGACTTGTCCGGAGCTTTCTTT.

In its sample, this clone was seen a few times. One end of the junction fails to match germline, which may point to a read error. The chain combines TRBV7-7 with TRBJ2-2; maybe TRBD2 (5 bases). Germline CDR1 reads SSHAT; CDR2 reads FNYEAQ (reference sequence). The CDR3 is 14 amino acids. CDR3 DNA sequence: TGTGCTAGCAGCGAGGGTATATACGTCGGGGAGCTGTTTTTT. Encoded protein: CASSEGIYVGELFF.

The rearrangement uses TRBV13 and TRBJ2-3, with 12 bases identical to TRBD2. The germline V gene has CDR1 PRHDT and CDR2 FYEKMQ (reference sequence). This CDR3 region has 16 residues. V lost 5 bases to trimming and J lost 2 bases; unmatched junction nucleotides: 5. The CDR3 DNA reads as TGTGCCAGCAGCCCTGGACTAGCGGGACCCACAGATACGCAGTATTTT. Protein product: CASSPGLAGPTDTQYF.

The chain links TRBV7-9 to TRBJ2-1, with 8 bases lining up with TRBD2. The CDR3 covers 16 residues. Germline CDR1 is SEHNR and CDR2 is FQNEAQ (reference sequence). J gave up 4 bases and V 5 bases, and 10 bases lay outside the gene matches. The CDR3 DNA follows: TGTGCCAGCAGCCCGCAGGGGCGGGGGGTATACAATGAGCAGTTCTTC. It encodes CASSPQGRGVYNEQFF.

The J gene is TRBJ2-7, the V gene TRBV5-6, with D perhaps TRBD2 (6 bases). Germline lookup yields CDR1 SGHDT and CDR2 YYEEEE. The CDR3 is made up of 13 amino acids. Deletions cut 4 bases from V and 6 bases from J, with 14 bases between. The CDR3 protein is CASSPGVGIEQYF. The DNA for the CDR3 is TGTGCCAGCAGCCCGGGAGTGGGGATCGAGCAGTACTTC.

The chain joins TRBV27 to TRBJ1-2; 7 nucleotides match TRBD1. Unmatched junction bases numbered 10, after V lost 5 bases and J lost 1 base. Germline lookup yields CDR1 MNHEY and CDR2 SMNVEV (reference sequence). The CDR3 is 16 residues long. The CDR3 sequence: CASSPSGTAFNYGYTF. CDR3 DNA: TGTGCCAGCAGTCCTTCAGGGACAGCTTTTAACTATGGCTACACCTTC.

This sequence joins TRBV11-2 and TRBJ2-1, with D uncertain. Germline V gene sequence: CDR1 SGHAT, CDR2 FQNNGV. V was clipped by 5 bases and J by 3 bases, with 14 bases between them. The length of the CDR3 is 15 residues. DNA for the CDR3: TGTGCCAGCAGCCCGATAAGTTTCTACTACAATGAGCAGTTCTTC. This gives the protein CASSPISFYYNEQFF.

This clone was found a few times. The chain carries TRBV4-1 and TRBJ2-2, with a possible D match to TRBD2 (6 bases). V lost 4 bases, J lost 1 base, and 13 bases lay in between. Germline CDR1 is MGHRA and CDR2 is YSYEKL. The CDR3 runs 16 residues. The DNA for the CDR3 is TGCGCCAGCAGCCTGAGGAAAGCGGGGAACACCGGGGAGCTGTTTTTT. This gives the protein CASSLRKAGNTGELFF.

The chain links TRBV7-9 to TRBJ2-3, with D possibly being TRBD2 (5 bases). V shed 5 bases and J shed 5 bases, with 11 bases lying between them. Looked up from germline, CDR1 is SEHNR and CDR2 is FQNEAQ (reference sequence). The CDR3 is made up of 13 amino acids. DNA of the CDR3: TGTGCCAGCAGCCCGACGGCGGGAGATACGCAGTATTTT. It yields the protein CASSPTAGDTQYF.

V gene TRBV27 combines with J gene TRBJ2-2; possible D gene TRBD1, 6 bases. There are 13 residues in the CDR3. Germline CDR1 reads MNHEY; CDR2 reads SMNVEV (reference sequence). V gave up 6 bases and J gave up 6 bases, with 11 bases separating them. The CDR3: CASSQQGSGELFF. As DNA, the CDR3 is TGTGCCAGCAGCCAACAGGGTTCCGGGGAGCTGTTTTTT.

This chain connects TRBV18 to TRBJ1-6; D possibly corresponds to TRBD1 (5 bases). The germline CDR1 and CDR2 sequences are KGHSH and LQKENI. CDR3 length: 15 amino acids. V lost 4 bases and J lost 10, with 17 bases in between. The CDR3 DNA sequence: TGTGCCAGCTCACGCCCCGTGGGGCTTAGGTCACCCCTCCACTTT. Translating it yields CASSRPVGLRSPLHF.

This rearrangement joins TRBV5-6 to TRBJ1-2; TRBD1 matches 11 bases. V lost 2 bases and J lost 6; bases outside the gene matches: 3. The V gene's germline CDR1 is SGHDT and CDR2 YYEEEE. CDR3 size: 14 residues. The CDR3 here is CASSFGQGANGYTF. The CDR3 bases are TGTGCCAGCAGCTTCGGACAGGGGGCGAATGGCTACACCTTC.

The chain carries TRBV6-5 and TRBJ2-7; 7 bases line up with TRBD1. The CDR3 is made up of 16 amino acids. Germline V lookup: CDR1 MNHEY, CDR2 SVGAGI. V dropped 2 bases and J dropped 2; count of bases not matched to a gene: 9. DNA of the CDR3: TGTGCCAGCAGTTACGGCCATCCGGGACAGCCCTACGAGCAGTACTTC. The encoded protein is CASSYGHPGQPYEQYF.

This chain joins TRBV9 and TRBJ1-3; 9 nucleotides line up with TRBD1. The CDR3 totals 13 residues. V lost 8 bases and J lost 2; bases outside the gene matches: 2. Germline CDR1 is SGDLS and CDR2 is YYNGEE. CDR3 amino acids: CASRQGAGNTIYF. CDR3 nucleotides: TGTGCCAGTAGACAGGGGGCTGGAAACACCATATATTTT.

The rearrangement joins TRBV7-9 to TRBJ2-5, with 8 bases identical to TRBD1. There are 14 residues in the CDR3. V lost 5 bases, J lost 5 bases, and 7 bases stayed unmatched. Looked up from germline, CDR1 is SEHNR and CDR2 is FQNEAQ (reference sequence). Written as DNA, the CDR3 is TGTGCCAGCAGCCCGGGACAGGCGGAGGAGACCCAGTACTTC. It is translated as CASSPGQAEETQYF.

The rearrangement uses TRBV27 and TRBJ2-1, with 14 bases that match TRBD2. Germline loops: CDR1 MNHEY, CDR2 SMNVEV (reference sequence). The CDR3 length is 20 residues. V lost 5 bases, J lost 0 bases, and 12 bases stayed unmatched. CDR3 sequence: CASSPGLWTSGRFSYNEQFF. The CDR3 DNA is TGTGCCAGCAGTCCCGGGTTGTGGACTAGCGGGAGGTTCTCCTACAATGAGCAGTTCTTC.

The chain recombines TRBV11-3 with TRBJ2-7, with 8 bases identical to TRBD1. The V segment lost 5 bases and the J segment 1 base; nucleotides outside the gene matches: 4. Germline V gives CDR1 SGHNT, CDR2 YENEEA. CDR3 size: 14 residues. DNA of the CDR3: TGTGCCAGCAGCCGACAGGGGAGGTCCTACGAGCAGTACTTC. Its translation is CASSRQGRSYEQYF.

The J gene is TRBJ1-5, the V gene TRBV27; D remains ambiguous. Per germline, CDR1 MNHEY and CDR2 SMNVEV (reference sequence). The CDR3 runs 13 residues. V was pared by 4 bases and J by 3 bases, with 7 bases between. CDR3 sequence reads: CASSSGFNQPQHF. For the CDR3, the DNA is TGTGCCAGCAGTTCGGGGTTCAATCAGCCCCAGCATTTT.

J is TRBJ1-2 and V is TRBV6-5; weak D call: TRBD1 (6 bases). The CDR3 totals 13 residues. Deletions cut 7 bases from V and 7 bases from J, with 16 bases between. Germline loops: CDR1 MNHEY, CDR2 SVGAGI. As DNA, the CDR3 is TGTGCCAGCACCCCTATCGCAGGGGCTGGCTACACCTTC. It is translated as CASTPIAGAGYTF.

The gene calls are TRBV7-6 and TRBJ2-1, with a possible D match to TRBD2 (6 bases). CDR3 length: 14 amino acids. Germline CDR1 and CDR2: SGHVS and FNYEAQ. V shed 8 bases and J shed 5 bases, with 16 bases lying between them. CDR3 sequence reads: CASSVGRRDNEQFF. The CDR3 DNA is TGTGCCAGCTCCGTCGGGAGAAGGGACAATGAGCAGTTCTTC.

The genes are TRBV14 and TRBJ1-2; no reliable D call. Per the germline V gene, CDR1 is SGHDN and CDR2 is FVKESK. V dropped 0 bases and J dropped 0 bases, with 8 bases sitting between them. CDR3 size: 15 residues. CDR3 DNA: TGTGCCAGCAGCCAAGACCAGAGGCCTAACTATGGCTACACCTTC. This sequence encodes CASSQDQRPNYGYTF.

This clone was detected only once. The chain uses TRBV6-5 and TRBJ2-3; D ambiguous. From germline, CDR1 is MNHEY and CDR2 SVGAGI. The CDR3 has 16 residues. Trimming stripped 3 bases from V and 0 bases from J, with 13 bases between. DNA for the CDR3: TGTGCCAGCAGTTATTACCCTAAAATCAGCACAGATACGCAGTATTTT. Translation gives CASSYYPKISTDTQYF.

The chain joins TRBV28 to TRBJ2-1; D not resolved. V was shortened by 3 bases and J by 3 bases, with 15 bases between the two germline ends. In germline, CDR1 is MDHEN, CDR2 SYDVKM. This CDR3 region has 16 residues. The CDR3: CASSFPSPVLYNEQFF. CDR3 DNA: TGTGCCAGCAGTTTTCCCTCACCGGTCCTCTACAATGAGCAGTTCTTC.

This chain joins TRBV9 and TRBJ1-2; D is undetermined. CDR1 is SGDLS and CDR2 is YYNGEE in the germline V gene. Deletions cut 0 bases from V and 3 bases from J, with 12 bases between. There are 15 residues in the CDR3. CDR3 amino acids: CASSVAQETYYGYTF. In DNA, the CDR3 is TGTGCCAGCAGCGTAGCTCAGGAAACATACTATGGCTACACCTTC.

The CDR3 DNA reads as TGCGCCAGCAGCTTGGGGGACAGGATGGTTTTTGGCTACACCTTC. Translating gives CASSLGDRMVFGYTF. This chain joins TRBV5-1 and TRBJ1-2, with 8 nucleotides matching TRBD1. The CDR3 is made up of 15 amino acids. Germline trimming cut 0 bases from V and 7 bases from J; bases unmatched to any gene: 8. Germline V gene lookup returns CDR1 SGHRS and CDR2 YFSETQ.

The chain's CDR3 is CASSRGQGRDGYTF. CDR3 bases: TGTGCCAGCAGCCGAGGACAGGGGAGGGATGGCTACACCTTC. The chain couples TRBV7-9 to TRBJ1-2; 9 bases fit TRBD1. Germline-derived CDR1 and CDR2 are SEHNR and FQNEAQ (reference sequence). The CDR3 sequence is 14 residues long. V trimming: 5 bases; J trimming: 6 bases; junction bases outside the gene matches: 7.

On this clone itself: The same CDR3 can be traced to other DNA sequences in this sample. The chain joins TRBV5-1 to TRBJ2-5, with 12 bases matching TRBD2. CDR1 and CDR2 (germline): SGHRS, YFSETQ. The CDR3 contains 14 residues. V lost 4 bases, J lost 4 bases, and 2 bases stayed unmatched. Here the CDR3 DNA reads TGCGCCAGCAGCCCGGGACTAGCGGGAGAGACCCAGTACTTC. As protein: CASSPGLAGETQYF. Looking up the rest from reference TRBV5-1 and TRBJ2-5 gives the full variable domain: KAGVTQTPRYLIKTRGQQVTLSCSPISGHRSVSWYQQTPGQGLQFLFEYFSETQRNKGNFPGRFSGRQFSNSRSEMNVSTLELGDSALYLCASSPGLAGETQYFGPGTRLLVL.

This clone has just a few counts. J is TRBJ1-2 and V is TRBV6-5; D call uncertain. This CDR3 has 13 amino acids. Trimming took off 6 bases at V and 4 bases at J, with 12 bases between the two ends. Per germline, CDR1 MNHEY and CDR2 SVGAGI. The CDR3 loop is CASRTAVGYGYTF. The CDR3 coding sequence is TGTGCCAGCAGGACCGCGGTGGGCTATGGCTACACCTTC.

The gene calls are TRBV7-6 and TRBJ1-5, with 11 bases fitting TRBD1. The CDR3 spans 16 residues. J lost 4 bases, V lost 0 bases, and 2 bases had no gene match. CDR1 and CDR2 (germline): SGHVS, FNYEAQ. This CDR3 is CASSLAGTGGNQPQHF. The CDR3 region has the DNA TGTGCCAGCAGCTTAGCAGGGACAGGGGGGAATCAGCCCCAGCATTTT.